One and the same sample provided the 30 T cell receptor beta chains below, sequenced in a study of patients and donors after allogeneic stem cell transplantation. Each CDR3 protein is one row after TCRdb ran MiXCR on the RT-PCR reads. The table includes about a million distinct CDR3 sequences, roughly 18% detected once. Specimen: blood, either unsorted or a sorted T cell fraction (not recorded which). Receptors originate from a human donor who was either an allogeneic HSCT recipient or a stem cell or donor lymphocyte infusion donor (not recorded which). It is not recorded whose cells these are; they may come from a transplant donor.

V gene TRBV12-3 or TRBV12-4 combines with J gene TRBJ2-1; TRBD1 matches at 8 bases. The J segment lost 7 bases and the V segment lost 4 bases, leaving 9 bases of the junction unmatched. This CDR3 comprises 15 residues. The CDR3: CASSSPRGLSNEQFF. CDR3 DNA: TGTGCCAGCAGTTCGCCCAGGGGGCTGTCGAATGAGCAGTTCTTC.

V and J are TRBV5-8 and TRBJ2-7; the match to TRBD1 covers 7 bases. CDR3 length equals 14 residues. Germline V gives CDR1 SGHTS, CDR2 YDEGEE. V dropped 2 bases and J dropped 2; count of bases not matched to a gene: 4. DNA of the CDR3: TGTGCCAGCAGCTTAGACAGGGTGCCCTACGAGCAGTACTTC. It is translated as CASSLDRVPYEQYF.

In this sample, this clonotype turned up many times. The chain is built from TRBV4-2 and TRBJ1-5; unclear D gene. The V end was cut by 0 bases, the J end by 1 base, with 13 bases between. Germline V lookup: CDR1 LGHNA, CDR2 YNFKEQ. This CDR3 has 17 amino acids. The DNA of the CDR3 is TGTGCCAGCAGCCAAGAAGTGGGGAGGTTGAGCAATCAGCCCCAGCATTTT. Amino acids: CASSQEVGRLSNQPQHF.

The chain links TRBV6-1 to TRBJ1-5, with D possibly TRBD1 on 6 matching bases. Looked up from germline, CDR1 is MNHNS and CDR2 is SASEGT. The CDR3 covers 14 residues. The V gene lost 6 bases and the J gene lost 5 bases, with 14 bases spanning the gap. The CDR3 sequence is CASSPRDIYQPQHF. CDR3 bases: TGTGCCAGCAGCCCAAGGGACATTTATCAGCCCCAGCATTTT.

The genes are TRBV4-2 and TRBJ2-1; 12 bases map to TRBD2. In germline, CDR1 is LGHNA, CDR2 YNFKEQ. The CDR3 consists of 18 residues. V shed 3 bases and J 5 bases; nucleotides not matched to a gene: 11. Here the CDR3 DNA reads TGTGCCAGCAGCCAGTCCCCTGGGACTAGCGGGTCCCACAATGAGCAGTTCTTC. Its protein product is CASSQSPGTSGSHNEQFF.

The chain recombines TRBV18 with TRBJ2-5, with TRBD1 identical over 9 bases. Germline V gene sequence: CDR1 KGHSH, CDR2 LQKENI. This CDR3 has 15 residues. The V and J ends lost 3 bases and 3 bases, in that order; junction bases with no gene match: 5. CDR3 sequence reads: CASSPPTGGEETQYF. Written as DNA, the CDR3 is TGTGCCAGCTCACCTCCGACAGGGGGTGAAGAGACCCAGTACTTC.

There are a few counts of this clonotype. The rearrangement joins TRBV27 to TRBJ2-7; 10 bases agree with TRBD1. V was pared by 5 bases and J by 4 bases, with 5 bases of the junction left unmatched. The CDR3 totals 14 residues. Looked up from germline, CDR1 is MNHEY and CDR2 is SMNVEV (reference sequence). CDR3 bases: TGTGCCAGCAGTCCTCCGGACAGGGGGTACGAGCAGTACTTC. It specifies CASSPPDRGYEQYF.

Regarding this clonotype: Without the conserved terminal phenylalanine or tryptophan, this CDR3 likely stems from a read error. The rearrangement uses TRBV29-1 and TRBJ2-1; 11 nucleotides match TRBD2. J lost 5 bases, V lost 8 bases, and 5 bases had no gene match. This CDR3 spans 13 amino acids. From germline, CDR1 is SQVTM and CDR2 ANQGSEA. CDR3 coding DNA: TGCAGCACAAGACTAGCGGGGAACAATGAGCAGTTCTTG. This encodes CSTRLAGNNEQFL.

The J gene is TRBJ1-5, the V gene TRBV4-3; weak D call: TRBD1 (5 bases). The germline V gene has CDR1 LGHNA and CDR2 YSLEER. The V end was cut by 0 bases, the J end by 3 bases, with 15 bases between. This CDR3 is 17 amino acids long. This CDR3 reads CASSQDFPGSVNQPQHF. The CDR3 DNA sequence: TGCGCCAGCAGCCAAGATTTTCCAGGGTCGGTCAATCAGCCCCAGCATTTT.

This clonotype was seen a handful of times. The rearrangement joins TRBV29-1 to TRBJ2-6; no firm D call. The V end lost 3 bases, the J end lost 0 bases, and 6 bases lay between the germline ends. Germline lookup yields CDR1 SQVTM and CDR2 ANQGSEA. This CDR3 region has 14 residues. This chain's CDR3 is CSVDPGSGANVLTF. CDR3 coding DNA: TGCAGCGTTGATCCGGGCTCTGGGGCCAACGTCCTGACTTTC.

This clonotype was detected a few times. J is TRBJ1-6 and V is TRBV2; 7 nucleotides align to TRBD1. Germline assignment: CDR1 SNHLY and CDR2 FYNNEI. CDR3 length: 12 amino acids. After removal of 6 bases from V and 12 bases from J, the junction contained 5 bases not matched to a gene. As DNA, the CDR3 is TGTGCCAGCAGGAGCCCAGGGGGACCCCTCCACTTT. The encoded protein is CASRSPGGPLHF.

This clonotype was seen repeatedly, ten times or more. V and J are TRBV19 and TRBJ2-7, with D perhaps TRBD2 (6 bases). Trimming removed 5 bases from V and 4 bases from J, with 15 bases in between. This CDR3 spans 14 amino acids. Germline V gene sequence: CDR1 LNHDA, CDR2 SQIVND (reference sequence). The CDR3 reads CASSETGLDYEQYF. For the CDR3, the DNA is TGTGCCAGTAGTGAGACGGGACTCGATTACGAGCAGTACTTC.

The J gene is TRBJ2-7, the V gene TRBV6-2 or TRBV6-3, with TRBD1 matching over 7 bases. Germline CDR1 is MNHEY and CDR2 is SVGEGT. The J segment lost 6 bases and the V segment lost 6 bases, leaving 8 bases of the junction unmatched. CDR3 size: 13 residues. The CDR3 protein is CASSFDRVGEQYF. The DNA of the CDR3 is TGTGCCAGCAGCTTCGACAGGGTAGGCGAGCAGTACTTC.

This clonotype appeared a few times. The V and J genes are TRBV6-1 and TRBJ1-2; 7 nucleotides agree with TRBD1. The germline V gene encodes CDR1 MNHNS and CDR2 SASEGT. The CDR3 is 11 amino acids. V shed 7 bases and J 8 bases; nucleotides not matched to a gene: 4. This chain's CDR3 is CASTNRGGYTF. The CDR3 bases are TGTGCCAGCACAAACAGGGGAGGCTACACCTTC.

The sample holds a few counts of this clonotype. This sequence joins TRBV7-6 and TRBJ2-2; no definite D call. Trimming cost V 1 base and J 5 bases, with 11 bases left between them. Germline V CDR1 and CDR2: SGHVS, FNYEAQ. This CDR3 region has 15 residues. CDR3 DNA sequence: TGTGCCAGCAGCTTAGGCCAGCGCGCAACCGGGGAGCTGTTTTTT. It is translated as CASSLGQRATGELFF.

The V gene is TRBV9, the J gene TRBJ2-3; either TRBD1 or TRBD2 may fit D (6 bases each). V was pared by 4 bases and J by 2 bases, with 14 bases between. Germline assignment: CDR1 SGDLS and CDR2 YYNGEE. This CDR3 contains 15 residues. The CDR3 DNA is TGTGCCAGCAGCCCCCGAGGGGGGAACACAGATACGCAGTATTTT. It encodes CASSPRGGNTDTQYF.

There are a few counts of this clonotype. This chain links TRBV5-6 with TRBJ1-5, with 8 bases matching TRBD1. The CDR3 runs 16 residues. Trimming cost V 4 bases and J 5 bases; bases outside gene matches: 11. Germline V CDR1 and CDR2: SGHDT, YYEEEE. CDR3 amino acids: CASSQTRQGKDQPQHF. Written as DNA, the CDR3 is TGTGCCAGCAGCCAGACACGACAGGGGAAGGATCAGCCCCAGCATTTT.

This clonotype was recorded a few times. The chain combines TRBV20-1 with TRBJ2-1, with 13 bases that match TRBD2. CDR3 length equals 17 residues. Germline-derived CDR1 and CDR2 are DFQATT and SNEGSKA (reference sequence). The V gene end was trimmed by 0 bases and the J gene end by 8 bases; junction bases not matched to a gene: 10. CDR3 in amino acids: CSARDISGTSGIDEQFF. The CDR3 DNA reads as TGCAGTGCTAGAGATATTTCAGGGACTAGCGGGATCGATGAGCAGTTCTTC.

The sample holds a few counts of this clonotype. J is TRBJ1-2 and V is TRBV24-1; the D gene is possibly TRBD1 (5 bases). With 4 bases removed from V and 8 bases from J, the gap between germline ends came to 25 bases. The CDR3 extends over 17 amino acids. Germline CDR1 reads KGHDR; CDR2 reads SFDVKD. CDR3 nucleotides: TGTGCCACCAGTGACCCATCTTCAGGGACGACTATGTTGGGCTACACCTTC. Its protein is CATSDPSSGTTMLGYTF.

This clonotype was observed a handful of times. V and J are TRBV20-1 and TRBJ2-3, with D tentatively TRBD1 or TRBD2 (5 bases each). V was pared by 4 bases and J by 2 bases, with 13 bases between. There are 14 residues in the CDR3. Looked up from germline, CDR1 is DFQATT and CDR2 is SNEGSKA (reference sequence). CDR3 in amino acids: CSATLGVDTDTQYF. CDR3 nucleotides: TGCAGTGCTACCCTGGGGGTCGACACAGATACGCAGTATTTT.

In its sample, this clonotype was seen a few times. CDR3 nucleotides: TGTGCCAGCAGCGGACGGTACCAGGCCCAGCATTTT. Its protein product is CASSGRYQAQHF. V gene TRBV7-9 combines with J gene TRBJ1-5; no clear D. V lost 5 bases, J lost 11 bases, and 13 bases lay in between. The length of the CDR3 is 12 residues. Germline CDR1 is SEHNR and CDR2 is FQNEAQ (reference sequence).

This clonotype appeared a few times. The CDR3 coding sequence is TGCGCCAGCAGCTGGGGGACTAGCGGAAGGAGCTCCTACAATGAGCAGTTCTTC. Its protein product is CASSWGTSGRSSYNEQFF. The V gene is TRBV5-1, the J gene TRBJ2-1; 11 positions match TRBD2. Per the germline V gene, CDR1 is SGHRS and CDR2 is YFSETQ. With V trimmed by 3 bases and J by 0 bases, 8 bases remained unmatched. This CDR3 spans 18 amino acids.

This clonotype turned up a few times. J is TRBJ2-5 and V is TRBV20-1, with D perhaps TRBD1 or TRBD2 (5 bases each). The CDR3 is 14 amino acids. Germline CDR1 reads DFQATT; CDR2 reads SNEGSKA (reference sequence). The germline V and J ends were trimmed by 6 bases and 5 bases, with 19 bases remaining between them. In DNA, the CDR3 is TGCAGTGCCATGGGACGGCAAGTGAGGGAGACCCAGTACTTC. Translated: CSAMGRQVRETQYF.

This clonotype showed up just a few times. The chain employs TRBV7-2 and TRBJ2-1; D remains unclear. Germline CDR1 and CDR2: SGHTA and FQGNSA. This CDR3 is 11 amino acids long. V lost 6 bases to trimming and J lost 6 bases, with 6 bases between them. The CDR3 region is CASRPTNEQFF. The CDR3 DNA sequence: TGTGCCAGCAGACCTACCAATGAGCAGTTCTTC.

The chain couples TRBV7-3 to TRBJ2-4; 14 positions match TRBD2. The CDR3 has 14 amino acids. The junction had 3 bases not matched to a gene; V was cut back by 5 bases and J by 9 bases. Germline lookup yields CDR1 SGHTA and CDR2 FQGTGA. CDR3 DNA: TGTGCCAGCAGCCCGGGGACTAGCGGGGGCATTCAGTACTTC. It translates to CASSPGTSGGIQYF.

The chain links TRBV12-3 or TRBV12-4 to TRBJ1-1, with TRBD1 matching over 8 bases. This CDR3 spans 16 amino acids. V was clipped by 2 bases and J by 1 base; unmatched bases: 6. The DNA for the CDR3 is TGTGCCAGCAGTTTACGGTCAGGGGGCCCGAACACTGAAGCTTTCTTT. This sequence encodes CASSLRSGGPNTEAFF.

The chain joins TRBV20-1 to TRBJ2-7; D possibly matches TRBD1 or TRBD2 (5 bases each). The germline CDR1 and CDR2 sequences are DFQATT and SNEGSKA (reference sequence). There are 14 residues in the CDR3. V was trimmed by 5 bases and J by 3 bases, leaving 17 bases between them. CDR3 region: CSAGPSGRLYEQYF. CDR3 bases: TGCAGTGCTGGTCCCTCGGGACGGCTCTACGAGCAGTACTTC.

V usage is TRBV4-1 and J usage is TRBJ1-6; possibly TRBD1 for D (5 bases). V dropped 3 bases and J dropped 10 bases, with 10 bases sitting between them. Germline loops: CDR1 MGHRA, CDR2 YSYEKL. The CDR3 is made up of 13 amino acids. The CDR3, as DNA: TGCGCCAGCAGCCAGGCAGGGTACTCACCCCTCCACTTT. This sequence encodes CASSQAGYSPLHF.

V usage is TRBV3-1 and J usage is TRBJ2-2; 9 nucleotides align to TRBD2. Germline V gene lookup returns CDR1 LGHDT and CDR2 YNNKEL (reference sequence). The CDR3 spans 16 residues. The junction had 6 bases not matched to a gene; V was cut back by 1 base and J by 6 bases. The chain's CDR3 is CASSQVRSGGPGELFF. The CDR3 nucleotides read TGTGCCAGCAGCCAAGTCCGTAGCGGGGGCCCCGGGGAGCTGTTTTTT.

This clonotype was observed a few times. The chain couples TRBV12-3 or TRBV12-4 to TRBJ2-5, with 11 bases lining up with TRBD2. The trim removed 0 bases at V and 7 bases at J, leaving 1 base unmatched. CDR3 size: 14 residues. CDR3 amino acids: CASSLALAGGTQYF. The CDR3 DNA follows: TGTGCCAGCAGTTTAGCCCTAGCGGGGGGGACCCAGTACTTC.